Below are 27 T cell receptor beta chains sequenced from a single sample in a study of shared clonotypes between healthy human individuals. The repertoire was sequenced with immunoSEQ multiplex PCR; TCRdb's copy has only in-frame clones and lacks some. The sample consists of under 1,100,000 clones, about 84% of them appearing once. Sequencing used memory CD4+ T cells from PBMCs. Subset meaning: CD45RA-negative fraction. The receptors here all came from a man between 18 and 29 years old in good health. Some clones in this sample may be carry-over from other donors' samples.

Only a few counts were recorded for this clone. This sequence joins TRBV2 and TRBJ2-7, with 7 nucleotides matching TRBD2. The CDR3 is 13 residues long. CDR1 and CDR2 (germline): SNHLY, FYNNEI. V was clipped by 6 bases and J by 2 bases; unmatched bases: 4. The CDR3 DNA reads TGTGCCAGCAGCGCGGGAGTGGCCTACGAGCAGTACTTC. It codes for CASSAGVAYEQYF. Filled out from reference TRBV2 and TRBJ2-7, the complete variable domain reads EPEVTQTPSHQVTQMGQEVILRCVPISNHLYFYWYRQILGQKVEFLVSFYNNEISEKSEIFDDQFSVERPDGSNFTLKIRSTKLEDSAMYFCASSAGVAYEQYFGPGTRLTVT.

CDR3 DNA sequence: TGTGCCAGCAGTCCCGGAGGGATAACAGGGAGCAATGAGCAGTTCTTC. It is translated as CASSPGGITGSNEQFF. The chain uses TRBV28 and TRBJ2-1; perhaps D is TRBD1 or TRBD2 (6 bases each). The germline V and J ends were trimmed by 5 bases and 6 bases, with 20 bases remaining between them. The CDR3 is made up of 16 amino acids. Germline V gene data show CDR1 as MDHEN and CDR2 as SYDVKM.

The J gene is TRBJ1-2, the V gene TRBV4-2; D is perhaps TRBD1 (5 bases). The V gene lost 5 bases and the J gene lost 8 bases, with 21 bases spanning the gap. Germline CDR1 LGHNA, CDR2 YNFKEQ. CDR3 size: 15 residues. This CDR3 is CASSLVQGPGGGYTF. The CDR3 bases are TGTGCCAGCAGCTTGGTCCAGGGCCCCGGGGGGGGCTACACCTTC.

The V and J genes are TRBV6-1 and TRBJ2-7, with D tentatively TRBD2 (5 bases). V gave up 7 bases and J gave up 0 bases, with 13 bases separating them. The CDR3 extends over 14 amino acids. Per the germline V gene, CDR1 is MNHNS and CDR2 is SASEGT. Here the CDR3 DNA reads TGTGCCAGCAAACGGACGGGAAGCTCCTACGAGCAGTACTTC. Translation gives CASKRTGSSYEQYF.

The chain carries TRBV2 and TRBJ2-2; 7 bases are a match to TRBD1. Trimming removed 3 bases from V and 3 bases from J; junction bases left unmatched: 7. Germline CDR1 reads SNHLY; CDR2 reads FYNNEI. The CDR3 sequence is 16 residues long. CDR3: CASSEFGQVYTGELFF. CDR3 DNA sequence: TGTGCCAGCAGTGAGTTTGGACAGGTTTACACCGGGGAGCTGTTTTTT.

The chain couples TRBV30 to TRBJ2-3; D assignment may be TRBD1 or TRBD2 (6 bases each). V shed 0 bases and J shed 0 bases, with 10 bases lying between them. CDR3 size: 15 residues. Germline loops: CDR1 GTSNPN, CDR2 SVGIG (reference sequence). The CDR3 sequence is CAWSVRGQSTDTQYF. The CDR3 coding sequence is TGTGCCTGGAGTGTACGGGGGCAGAGCACAGATACGCAGTATTTT.

The rearrangement links TRBV20-1 to TRBJ2-7, with a possible D match to TRBD2 (6 bases). Germline assignment: CDR1 DFQATT and CDR2 SNEGSKA (reference sequence). The ends were cut back, 6 bases at V and 6 bases at J, with 9 bases in the middle. The CDR3 has 10 amino acids. The CDR3 loop reads CSAGGPEQYF. In DNA, the CDR3 is TGCAGTGCGGGGGGACCCGAGCAGTACTTC.

The chain is built from TRBV30 and TRBJ2-7; TRBD1 agrees at 8 bases. CDR1 is GTSNPN and CDR2 is SVGIG in the germline V gene (reference sequence). The CDR3 covers 17 residues. Trimming at V came to 5 bases and at J to 1 base, leaving 16 bases not matched to a gene. This chain's CDR3 is CAWAGTGASLISYEQYF. The CDR3 DNA follows: TGTGCCTGGGCCGGGACAGGTGCCTCCCTCATATCCTACGAGCAGTACTTC.

This clone came up a few times. The V call is TRBV28, the J call TRBJ2-3; 7 bases align to TRBD1. With 11 bases clipped from V and 4 bases from J, the junction kept 6 bases outside the gene matches. This CDR3 comprises 12 residues. The germline gives CDR1 MDHEN, CDR2 SYDVKM. The CDR3 DNA reads as TGTGCCGTCTCGACAGGGTCAGATACGCAGTATTTT. Amino acids: CAVSTGSDTQYF.

The chain carries TRBV5-1 and TRBJ1-5; TRBD1 matches 8 bases. Trimming cost V 4 bases and J 9 bases; bases outside gene matches: 9. Per germline, CDR1 SGHRS and CDR2 YFSETQ. The CDR3 sequence is 14 residues long. This CDR3 is CASSPRQGQPPQHF. The CDR3 coding sequence is TGCGCCAGCAGCCCTAGACAGGGGCAGCCGCCCCAGCATTTT.

The chain employs TRBV2 and TRBJ1-1; D perhaps matches TRBD1 (6 bases). With 8 bases removed from V and 1 base from J, the gap between germline ends came to 23 bases. Germline CDR1 is SNHLY and CDR2 is FYNNEI. The CDR3 loop spans 17 amino acids. This CDR3 is CASRGGLGDTTNTEAFF. CDR3 nucleotide sequence: TGTGCCAGCCGAGGAGGGCTGGGGGACACCACGAACACTGAAGCTTTCTTT.

The chain links TRBV28 to TRBJ1-1, with 8 bases aligning to TRBD1. Germline assignment: CDR1 MDHEN and CDR2 SYDVKM. The trim removed 6 bases at V and 5 bases at J, leaving 14 bases unmatched. CDR3 size: 16 residues. The CDR3 DNA reads TGTGCCAGCAGCCCTGCCGCCCGGACAGGGAAGACTGAAGCTTTCTTT. It yields the protein CASSPAARTGKTEAFF.

Only one count was recorded for this clone. The chain couples TRBV19 to TRBJ1-5; D is undetermined. The V gene's germline CDR1 is LNHDA and CDR2 SQIVND (reference sequence). This CDR3 has 14 residues. The V end was cut by 6 bases, the J end by 2 bases, with 11 bases between. The CDR3 DNA is TGTGCCAGTAGGACCCCTGTGGGCAATCAGCCCCAGCATTTT. This sequence encodes CASRTPVGNQPQHF.

As to this clone: In the same sample, other DNA sequences code for this CDR3. This chain links TRBV20-1 with TRBJ2-1, with D hard to call. CDR3 length: 11 residues. Germline lookup yields CDR1 DFQATT and CDR2 SNEGSKA (reference sequence). Trimming shortened V by 5 bases and J by 3 bases, and 5 bases separated the two germline ends. The DNA for the CDR3 is TGCAGTGCTCGAAACTACAATGAGCAGTTCTTC. Its protein is CSARNYNEQFF.

V is TRBV19 and J is TRBJ1-4; no clear D gene. This CDR3 has 14 residues. Germline V gene sequence: CDR1 LNHDA, CDR2 SQIVND (reference sequence). V was trimmed by 7 bases and J by 0 bases, leaving 9 bases between them. DNA of the CDR3: TGTGCCAGTAAGGAGCAAACAACTAATGAAAAACTGTTTTTT. Translating it yields CASKEQTTNEKLFF.

This clone was detected many times. The chain carries TRBV1 and TRBJ2-1. TRBV1 is labeled a pseudogene. CDR3 length equals 17 residues. The chain's CDR3 is CTSSQAGGFGSYNEQFF. The CDR3 region has the DNA TGCACCAGCAGCCAAGCCGGGGGCTTTGGGTCCTACAATGAGCAGTTCTTC.

This clone has more than one count but fewer than ten. The chain carries TRBV11-3 and TRBJ2-7; D possibly matches TRBD1 or TRBD2 (5 bases each). V lost 6 bases and J lost 3, with 15 bases in between. The germline V gene encodes CDR1 SGHNT and CDR2 YENEEA. CDR3 length: 14 amino acids. The CDR3 sequence is CASSKEGQRYEQYF. For the CDR3, the DNA is TGTGCCAGCAGTAAAGAGGGGCAGCGCTACGAGCAGTACTTC.

The chain uses TRBV19 and TRBJ2-1; D may be TRBD2 (5 bases). The V gene's germline CDR1 is LNHDA and CDR2 SQIVND (reference sequence). CDR3 length: 14 residues. Trimming removed 10 bases from V and 8 bases from J, with 21 bases in between. The chain's CDR3 is CATQVAHWRDEQFF. The CDR3 DNA sequence: TGTGCCACCCAAGTTGCTCACTGGCGGGATGAGCAGTTCTTC. Together with reference TRBV19 and TRBJ2-1, the CDR3 gives the full variable domain: DGGITQSPKYLFRKEGQNVTLSCEQNLNHDAMYWYRQDPGQGLRLIYYSQIVNDFQKGDIAEGYSVSREKKESFPLTVTSAQKNPTAFYLCATQVAHWRDEQFFGPGTRLTVL.

This rearrangement joins TRBV5-1 to TRBJ2-1; 7 positions agree with TRBD2. This CDR3 region has 16 residues. CDR1 is SGHRS, CDR2 YFSETQ, per germline. V lost 1 base to trimming and J lost 8 bases; unmatched junction nucleotides: 12. The CDR3 protein is CASSLSGMAGRDEQFF. CDR3 bases: TGCGCCAGCAGCTTGAGCGGGATGGCAGGGAGGGATGAGCAGTTCTTC.

The rearrangement uses TRBV5-1 and TRBJ2-5; 12 bases match TRBD1. The CDR3 covers 16 residues. Germline V gene data show CDR1 as SGHRS and CDR2 as YFSETQ. Trimming cost V 0 bases and J 5 bases; bases outside gene matches: 5. The CDR3 is CASSLVGQGARETQYF. The CDR3 nucleotides are TGCGCCAGCAGCTTGGTGGGACAGGGGGCGCGGGAGACCCAGTACTTC.

In its sample, this clone was seen a few times. The gene calls are TRBV5-1 and TRBJ1-4, with 8 bases lining up with TRBD1. J lost 8 bases, V lost 0 bases, and 6 bases had no gene match. Germline CDR1 reads SGHRS; CDR2 reads YFSETQ. This CDR3 region has 15 residues. CDR3 loop: CASSLAGGQVEKLFF. CDR3 sequence (DNA): TGCGCCAGCAGCTTGGCAGGGGGCCAGGTGGAAAAACTGTTTTTT. Based on the CDR3 plus reference TRBV5-1 and TRBJ1-4, the full variable domain is KAGVTQTPRYLIKTRGQQVTLSCSPISGHRSVSWYQQTPGQGLQFLFEYFSETQRNKGNFPGRFSGRQFSNSRSEMNVSTLELGDSALYLCASSLAGGQVEKLFFGSGTQLSVL.

This chain uses TRBV25-1 with TRBJ1-4, with D tentatively TRBD1 (5 bases). The CDR3 contains 15 residues. Deletions cut 11 bases from V and 2 bases from J, with 18 bases between. In germline, CDR1 is MGHDK, CDR2 SYGVNS. CDR3 nucleotides: TGTGCCCCCGGACGGGGGGAAGAGACTAATGAAAAACTGTTTTTT. The encoded protein is CAPGRGEETNEKLFF.

The gene calls are TRBV5-4 and TRBJ2-5; a possible D gene is TRBD2 (5 bases). The CDR3 runs 13 residues. Germline V gene data show CDR1 as SGHNT and CDR2 as YYREEE (reference sequence). V was cut by 4 bases and J by 2 bases, with 9 bases left in between. The chain's CDR3 is CASSLDSQETQYF. The CDR3 DNA sequence: TGTGCCAGCAGCCTGGACTCGCAAGAGACCCAGTACTTC.

The chain combines TRBV7-9 with TRBJ2-7, with a tentative D call TRBD1 (5 bases). V lost 5 bases and J lost 3, with 17 bases in between. The germline gives CDR1 SEHNR, CDR2 FQNEAQ (reference sequence). CDR3 size: 15 residues. The chain's CDR3 is CASSKNGSQGYEQYF. The CDR3 DNA follows: TGTGCCAGCAGCAAGAACGGTAGCCAGGGCTACGAGCAGTACTTC.

This clone was found once. CDR3 nucleotides: TGTGCCAGTAAGGAGGACAGGGAGGAAAAACTGTTTTTT. Translated, it gives CASKEDREEKLFF. The chain uses TRBV19 and TRBJ1-4; 8 nucleotides align to TRBD1. The ends lost 7 bases at V and 8 bases at J; junction bases unmatched: 6. The CDR3 spans 13 residues. Germline V gives CDR1 LNHDA, CDR2 SQIVND (reference sequence). Filled out from reference TRBV19 and TRBJ1-4, the complete variable domain reads DGGITQSPKYLFRKEGQNVTLSCEQNLNHDAMYWYRQDPGQGLRLIYYSQIVNDFQKGDIAEGYSVSREKKESFPLTVTSAQKNPTAFYLCASKEDREEKLFFGSGTQLSVL.

The chain uses TRBV5-1 and TRBJ2-1; no firm D call. In germline, CDR1 is SGHRS, CDR2 YFSETQ. V gave up 1 base and J gave up 9 bases, with 20 bases separating them. This CDR3 region has 16 residues. CDR3 region: CASSLSQVRLPIEQFF. DNA for the CDR3: TGCGCCAGCAGCTTGTCCCAGGTGCGGTTACCCATTGAGCAGTTCTTC.

Worth noting for this clone: The sample contains more than one DNA sequence encoding this CDR3. The rearrangement uses TRBV7-2 and TRBJ2-5; the D is unclear. Germline V gives CDR1 SGHTA, CDR2 FQGNSA. CDR3 length: 13 residues. Trimming removed 5 bases at V and 5 bases at J, with 12 bases between. This chain's CDR3 is CASSPRRAETQYF. CDR3 DNA sequence: TGTGCCAGCAGCCCCCGCCGCGCGGAGACCCAGTACTTC.